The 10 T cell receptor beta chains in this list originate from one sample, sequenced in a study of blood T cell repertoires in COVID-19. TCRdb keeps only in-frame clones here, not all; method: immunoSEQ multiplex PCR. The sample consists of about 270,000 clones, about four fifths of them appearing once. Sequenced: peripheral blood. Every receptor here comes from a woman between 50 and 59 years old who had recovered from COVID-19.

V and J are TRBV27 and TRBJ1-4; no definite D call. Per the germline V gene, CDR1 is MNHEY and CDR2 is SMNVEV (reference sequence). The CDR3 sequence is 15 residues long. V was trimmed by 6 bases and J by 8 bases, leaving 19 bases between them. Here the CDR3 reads CASRFAGSPGEKLFF. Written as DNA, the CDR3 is TGTGCCAGCAGATTTGCAGGCTCCCCGGGGGAAAAACTGTTTTTT.

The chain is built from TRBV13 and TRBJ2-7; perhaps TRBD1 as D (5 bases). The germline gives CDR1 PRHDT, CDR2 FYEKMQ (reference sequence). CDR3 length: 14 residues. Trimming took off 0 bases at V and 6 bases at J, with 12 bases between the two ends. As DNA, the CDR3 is TGTGCCAGCAGCTTAGGTAGGACACCACGCGAGCAGTACTTC. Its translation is CASSLGRTPREQYF.

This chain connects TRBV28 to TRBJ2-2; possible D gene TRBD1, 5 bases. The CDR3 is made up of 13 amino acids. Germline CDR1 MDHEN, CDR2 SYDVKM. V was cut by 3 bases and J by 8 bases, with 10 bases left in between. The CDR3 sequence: CASSLTDSGELFF. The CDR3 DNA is TGTGCCAGCAGTTTGACAGATTCGGGGGAGCTGTTTTTT. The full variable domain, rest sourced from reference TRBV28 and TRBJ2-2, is DVKVTQSSRYLVKRTGEKVFLECVQDMDHENMFWYRQDPGLGLRLIYFSYDVKMKEKGDIPEGYSVSREKKERFSLILESASTNQTSMYLCASSLTDSGELFFGEGSRLTVL.

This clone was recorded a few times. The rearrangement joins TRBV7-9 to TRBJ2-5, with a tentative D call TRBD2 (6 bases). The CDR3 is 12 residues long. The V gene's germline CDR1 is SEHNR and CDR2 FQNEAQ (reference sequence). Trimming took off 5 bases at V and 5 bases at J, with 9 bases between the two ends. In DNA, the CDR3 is TGTGCCAGCAGCCCGGGGAGGGAGACCCAGTACTTC. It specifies CASSPGRETQYF.

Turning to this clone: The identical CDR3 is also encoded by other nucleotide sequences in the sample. CDR3 DNA sequence: TGCGCCAGCAGCTCGTCTGGGGGGACCTACAATGAGCAGTTCTTC. Its translation is CASSSSGGTYNEQFF. The chain carries TRBV5-1 and TRBJ2-1, with a tentative D call TRBD2 (6 bases). This CDR3 contains 15 residues. Germline V CDR1 and CDR2: SGHRS, YFSETQ. Trimming pared 3 bases from V and 2 bases from J, leaving 12 bases between.

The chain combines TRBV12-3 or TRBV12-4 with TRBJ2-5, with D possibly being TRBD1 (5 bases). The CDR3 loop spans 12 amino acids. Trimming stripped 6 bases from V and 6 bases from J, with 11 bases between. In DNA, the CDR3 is TGTGCCAGCAGAGGGGTGGTAAAGACCCAGTACTTC. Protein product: CASRGVVKTQYF.

This CDR3 is CASSLSSGRDEQFF. DNA of the CDR3: TGTGCCAGCAGTTTATCTAGCGGGAGGGATGAGCAGTTCTTC. The chain uses TRBV28 and TRBJ2-1, with 12 bases identical to TRBD2. The V gene end was trimmed by 1 base and the J gene end by 8 bases; junction bases not matched to a gene: 0. The CDR3 length is 14 residues. The germline CDR1 and CDR2 sequences are MDHEN and SYDVKM.

CDR3 bases: TGTGCCAGCAGCTTAGATTGGCGGCTAGCGGTTGAGCAGTTCTTC. Translated, it gives CASSLDWRLAVEQFF. This chain uses TRBV7-2 with TRBJ2-1; 7 positions match TRBD2. V was pared by 1 base and J by 9 bases, with 9 bases of the junction left unmatched. This CDR3 has 15 residues. Germline CDR1 reads SGHTA; CDR2 reads FQGNSA.

The CDR3 nucleotides read TGTGCCAGCTCACCAGTCGGGACAGGGAGTCGGGAGACCCAGTACTTC. Amino acid sequence: CASSPVGTGSRETQYF. The chain uses TRBV18 and TRBJ2-5; TRBD1 matches 9 bases. The germline V gene has CDR1 KGHSH and CDR2 LQKENI. With V trimmed by 2 bases and J by 5 bases, 9 bases remained unmatched. This CDR3 comprises 16 residues.

The CDR3 sequence is CASSIDSPGQGVPTSYNEQFF. CDR3 in DNA: TGTGCCAGTAGTATAGATTCCCCGGGACAGGGAGTACCGACATCCTACAATGAGCAGTTCTTC. This rearrangement joins TRBV19 to TRBJ2-1; TRBD1 matches 9 bases. The CDR3 runs 21 residues. V lost 0 bases to trimming and J lost 1 base; unmatched junction nucleotides: 16. CDR1 is LNHDA and CDR2 is SQIVND in the germline V gene (reference sequence). Based on the CDR3 plus reference TRBV19 and TRBJ2-1, the full variable domain is DGGITQSPKYLFRKEGQNVTLSCEQNLNHDAMYWYRQDPGQGLRLIYYSQIVNDFQKGDIAEGYSVSREKKESFPLTVTSAQKNPTAFYLCASSIDSPGQGVPTSYNEQFFGPGTRLTVL.